What follows are 3 T cell receptor beta chains derived from one specimen sequenced in a study of blood T cell repertoires in COVID-19. Generated by immunoSEQ multiplex PCR, the TCRdb table keeps only in-frame clones and is missing some. Of roughly 160,000 clones in the sample, around 79% were seen once. The sample taken for sequencing was peripheral blood. Receptors were obtained from a woman aged 55-70 years with COVID-19, enrolled during active disease.

This sequence joins TRBV6-2 or TRBV6-3 and TRBJ2-7, with 10 bases aligning to TRBD1. CDR1 and CDR2 (germline): MNHEY, SVGEGT. The CDR3 loop spans 15 amino acids. V shed 5 bases, J shed 6 bases, and the junction held 10 bases outside the gene matches. In nucleotides, the CDR3 is TGTGCCAGCAGTCTACCGGGACAGGGGTTCCCCGAGCAGTACTTC. Residues: CASSLPGQGFPEQYF.

The gene calls are TRBV25-1 and TRBJ2-4, with no clear D. The V end lost 1 base, the J end lost 2 bases, and 9 bases lay between the germline ends. Germline lookup yields CDR1 MGHDK and CDR2 SYGVNS. This CDR3 contains 15 residues. DNA of the CDR3: TGTGCCAGCAGTGAATGGTCCGGTACCAAAAACATTCAGTACTTC. As protein: CASSEWSGTKNIQYF.

A single count supports this clone. The chain links TRBV2 to TRBJ2-1; the D is unclear. Looked up from germline, CDR1 is SNHLY and CDR2 is FYNNEI. The CDR3 sequence is 14 residues long. V was cut by 7 bases and J by 1 base, with 11 bases left in between. CDR3 nucleotides: TGTGCCAGCAAAGCCAGAGCGTCCTACAATGAGCAGTTCTTC. Protein sequence: CASKARASYNEQFF.